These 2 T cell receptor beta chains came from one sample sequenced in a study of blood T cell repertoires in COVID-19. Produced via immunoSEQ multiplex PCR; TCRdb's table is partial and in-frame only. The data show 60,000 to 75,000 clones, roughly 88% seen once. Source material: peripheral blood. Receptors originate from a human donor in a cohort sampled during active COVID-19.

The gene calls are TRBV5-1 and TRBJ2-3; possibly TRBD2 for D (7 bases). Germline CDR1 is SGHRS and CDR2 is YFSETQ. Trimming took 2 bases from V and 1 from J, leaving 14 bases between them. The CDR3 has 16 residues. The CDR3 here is CASSFGQRDGTDTQYF. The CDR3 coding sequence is TGCGCCAGCAGCTTTGGACAGCGGGATGGCACAGATACGCAGTATTTT.

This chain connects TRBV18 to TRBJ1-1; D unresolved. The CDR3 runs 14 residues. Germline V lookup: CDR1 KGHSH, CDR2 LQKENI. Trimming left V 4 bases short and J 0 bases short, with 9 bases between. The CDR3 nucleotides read TGTGCCAGCTCACTGGAGAGACTGAACACTGAAGCTTTCTTT. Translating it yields CASSLERLNTEAFF.